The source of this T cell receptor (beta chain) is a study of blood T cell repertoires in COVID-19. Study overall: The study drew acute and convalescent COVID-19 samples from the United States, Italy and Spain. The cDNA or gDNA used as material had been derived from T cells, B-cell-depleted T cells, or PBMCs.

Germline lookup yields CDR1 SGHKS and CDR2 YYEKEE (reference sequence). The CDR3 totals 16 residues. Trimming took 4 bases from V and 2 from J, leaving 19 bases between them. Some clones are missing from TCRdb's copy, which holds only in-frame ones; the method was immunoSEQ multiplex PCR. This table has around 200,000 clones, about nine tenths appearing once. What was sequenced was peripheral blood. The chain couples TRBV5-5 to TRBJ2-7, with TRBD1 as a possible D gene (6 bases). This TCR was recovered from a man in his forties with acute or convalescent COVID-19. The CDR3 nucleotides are TGTGCCAGCAGCGTAGGGACACGAAGTCGGGCCTACGAGCAGTACTTC. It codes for CASSVGTRSRAYEQYF.